The 10 T cell receptor beta chains presented below share a single source sample, sequenced in a study of blood T cell repertoires in COVID-19. Method: immunoSEQ multiplex PCR; TCRdb's copy keeps in-frame clones and lacks some. The repertoire holds about 240,000 clones, with roughly 90% as singletons. Sequences were obtained from peripheral blood. Receptor source: a man between 60 and 70 years old who had recovered from COVID-19.

The V call is TRBV2, the J call TRBJ2-1; 11 nucleotides match TRBD2. There are 14 residues in the CDR3. Looked up from germline, CDR1 is SNHLY and CDR2 is FYNNEI. The V segment lost 6 bases and the J segment 6 bases; nucleotides outside the gene matches: 4. In DNA form, the CDR3 reads TGTGCCAGCAGCTTAGCGGGGGGGATCAATGAGCAGTTCTTC. This codes for CASSLAGGINEQFF.

The chain uses TRBV21-1 and TRBJ2-1; TRBD2 reflects the table's D call only, with no check against the DNA. TRBV21-1 counts as a pseudogene. The CDR3 has 20 residues. CDR3 residues: CASSTLGGRAKQQTYNEQFF. The CDR3, as DNA: TGTGCCAGCAGCACCCTGGGGGGACGGGCCAAACAGCAAACCTACAATGAGCAGTTCTTC.

The V call is TRBV6-2 or TRBV6-3, the J call TRBJ1-5; 8 bases are a match to TRBD1. Germline CDR1 reads MNHEY; CDR2 reads SVGEGT. CDR3 length: 15 residues. V lost 5 bases, J lost 2 bases, and 5 bases stayed unmatched. The DNA for the CDR3 is TGTGCCAGCAGTGATGGACAGGGCGGCAATCAGCCCCAGCATTTT. It is translated as CASSDGQGGNQPQHF.

J is TRBJ2-2 and V is TRBV4-2; TRBD2 is a possible D gene (5 bases). The CDR3 contains 16 residues. The germline V and J ends were trimmed by 0 bases and 7 bases, with 15 bases remaining between them. Germline CDR1 is LGHNA and CDR2 is YNFKEQ. The CDR3 bases are TGTGCCAGCAGCCAAGATGGAGGACTCGTGAGCGGGGAGCTGTTTTTT. Translating gives CASSQDGGLVSGELFF.

This rearrangement joins TRBV5-1 to TRBJ2-3, with D tentatively TRBD2 (5 bases). Trimming left V 4 bases short and J 4 bases short, with 28 bases between. This CDR3 is 19 amino acids long. CDR1 and CDR2 (germline): SGHRS, YFSETQ. CDR3 protein: CASSPGSLPGTRAPDTQYF. CDR3 DNA: TGCGCCAGCAGCCCGGGTAGCCTTCCGGGAACTAGGGCCCCAGATACGCAGTATTTT.

V and J are TRBV6-5 and TRBJ1-2, with D perhaps TRBD1 (6 bases). This CDR3 is built from 13 residues. Trimming stripped 6 bases from V and 3 bases from J, with 11 bases between. The germline gives CDR1 MNHEY, CDR2 SVGAGI. The CDR3 sequence is CASRRGQHYGYTF. The CDR3 DNA follows: TGTGCCAGCAGGAGAGGACAGCACTATGGCTACACCTTC.

J is TRBJ1-5 and V is TRBV7-9; D gene ambiguous. V shed 1 base and J shed 0 bases, with 13 bases lying between them. The CDR3 totals 17 residues. Germline assignment: CDR1 SEHNR and CDR2 FQNEAQ (reference sequence). This chain's CDR3 is CASSLGSGLDSNQPQHF. CDR3 in DNA: TGTGCCAGCAGCTTAGGTAGTGGTTTAGATAGCAATCAGCCCCAGCATTTT.

This clone was observed once. V and J are TRBV11-2 and TRBJ2-3, with D unclear. The CDR3 has 15 residues. The germline V gene has CDR1 SGHAT and CDR2 FQNNGV. Deletions cut 2 bases from V and 4 bases from J, with 13 bases between. The CDR3 bases are TGTGCCAGCAGCTTAATTAGAGGAGCCGCAGATACGCAGTATTTT. Its protein product is CASSLIRGAADTQYF. Looking up the rest from reference TRBV11-2 and TRBJ2-3 gives the full variable domain: EAGVAQSPRYKIIEKRQSVAFWCNPISGHATLYWYQQILGQGPKLLIQFQNNGVVDDSQLPKDRFSAERLKGVDSTLKIQPAKLEDSAVYLCASSLIRGAADTQYFGPGTRLTVL.

A few counts support this clone. The chain carries TRBV28 and TRBJ2-7, with 7 bases aligning to TRBD1. Losses at the gene ends were 6 bases for V and 1 base for J; bases not matched to a gene: 12. This CDR3 comprises 16 residues. Germline-derived CDR1 and CDR2 are MDHEN and SYDVKM. The CDR3, as DNA: TGTGCCAGCAGCCCCGCCTCCAGGGGGAGTTCCTACGAGCAGTACTTC. Encoded protein: CASSPASRGSSYEQYF.

The rearrangement uses TRBV12-3 or TRBV12-4 and TRBJ2-3; D is uncertain. The V gene lost 5 bases and the J gene lost 8 bases, with 8 bases spanning the gap. The CDR3 sequence is 11 residues long. The CDR3 loop reads CASSRPGTQYF. The CDR3 DNA sequence: TGTGCCAGCAGTCGCCCCGGTACGCAGTATTTT.